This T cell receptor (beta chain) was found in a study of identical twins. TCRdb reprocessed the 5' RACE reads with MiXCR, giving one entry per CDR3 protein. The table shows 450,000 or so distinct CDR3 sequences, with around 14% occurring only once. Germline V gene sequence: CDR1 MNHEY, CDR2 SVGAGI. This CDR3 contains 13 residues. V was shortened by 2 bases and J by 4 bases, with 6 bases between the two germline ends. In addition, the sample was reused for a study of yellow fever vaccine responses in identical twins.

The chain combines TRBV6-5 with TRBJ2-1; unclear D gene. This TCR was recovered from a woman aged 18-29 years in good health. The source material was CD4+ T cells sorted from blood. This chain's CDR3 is CASSYDGYNEQFF. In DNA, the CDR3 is TGTGCCAGCAGTTACGACGGTTACAATGAGCAGTTCTTC.